This TCR beta chain was captured by sequencing in a study of CD8 T cells in Susac syndrome. V was trimmed by 1 base and J by 6 bases, leaving 10 bases between them. The CDR3 extends over 14 amino acids. Germline V lookup: CDR1 SNHLY, CDR2 FYNNEI. TEMRA cells were FACS-enriched, while CD8+ and CD4+ T cells were negatively isolated. RNA totalling about 0.5 to 1 ug underwent reverse transcription with random hexamers. Multiplex immunoSEQ PCR targeted 54 Vbeta and 13 Jbeta TCR beta segments. TCRdb re-derived calls from the immunoSEQ multiplex PCR reads in MiXCR, one entry per CDR3 protein. The sample records roughly 200,000 distinct CDR3 sequences, approximately 94% being singletons.

The source material was CD4+ T cells from PBMCs. The rearrangement joins TRBV2 to TRBJ1-5; D gene ambiguous. The receptor was isolated from a human donor with multiple sclerosis. The CDR3 loop reads CASSEVTPTQPQHF. The DNA of the CDR3 is TGTGCCAGCAGTGAAGTGACACCCACTCAGCCCCAGCATTTT.